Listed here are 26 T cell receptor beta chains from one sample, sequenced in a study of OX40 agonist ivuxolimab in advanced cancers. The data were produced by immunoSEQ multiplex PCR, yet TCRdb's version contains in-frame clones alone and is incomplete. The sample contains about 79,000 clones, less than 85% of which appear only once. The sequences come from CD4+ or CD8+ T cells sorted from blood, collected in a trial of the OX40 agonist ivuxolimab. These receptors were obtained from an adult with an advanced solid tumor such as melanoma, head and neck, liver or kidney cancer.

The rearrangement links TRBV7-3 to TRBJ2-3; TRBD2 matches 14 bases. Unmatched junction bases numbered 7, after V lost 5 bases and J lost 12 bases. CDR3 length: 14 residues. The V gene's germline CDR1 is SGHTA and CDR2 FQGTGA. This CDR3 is CASSPRLAGGPQYF. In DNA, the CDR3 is TGTGCCAGCAGCCCTCGACTAGCGGGAGGGCCCCAGTATTTT.

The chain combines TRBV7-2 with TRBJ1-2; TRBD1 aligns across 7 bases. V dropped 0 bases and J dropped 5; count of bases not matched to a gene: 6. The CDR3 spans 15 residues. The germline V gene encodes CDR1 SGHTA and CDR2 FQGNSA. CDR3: CASSLASGQQYGYTF. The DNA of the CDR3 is TGTGCCAGCAGCTTAGCGTCGGGACAGCAGTATGGCTACACCTTC. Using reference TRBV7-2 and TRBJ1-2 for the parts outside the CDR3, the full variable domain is GAGVSQSPSNKVTEKGKDVELRCDPISGHTALYWYRQSLGQGLEFLIYFQGNSAPDKSGLPSDRFSAERTGGSVSTLTIQRTQQEDSAVYLCASSLASGQQYGYTFGSGTRLTVV.

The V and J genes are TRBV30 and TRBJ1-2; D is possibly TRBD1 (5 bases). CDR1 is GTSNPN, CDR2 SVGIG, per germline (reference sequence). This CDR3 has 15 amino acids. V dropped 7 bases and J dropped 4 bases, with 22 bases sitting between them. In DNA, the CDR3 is TGTGCCTACCGGGGTGGGCTACACCAGGGCTATGGCTACACCTTC. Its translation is CAYRGGLHQGYGYTF.

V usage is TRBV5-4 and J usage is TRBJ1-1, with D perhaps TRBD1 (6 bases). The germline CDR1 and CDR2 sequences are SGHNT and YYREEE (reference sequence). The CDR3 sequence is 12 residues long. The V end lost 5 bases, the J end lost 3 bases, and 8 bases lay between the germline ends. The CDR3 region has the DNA TGTGCCAGCAGAAAGGGGGACACTGAAGCTTTCTTT. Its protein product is CASRKGDTEAFF.

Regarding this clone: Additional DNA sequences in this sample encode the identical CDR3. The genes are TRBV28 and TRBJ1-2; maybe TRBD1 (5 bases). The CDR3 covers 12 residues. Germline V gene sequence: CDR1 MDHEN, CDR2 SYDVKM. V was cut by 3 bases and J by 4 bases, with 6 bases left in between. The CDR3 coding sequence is TGTGCCAGCAGTTTGGGGGGCTATGGCTACACCTTC. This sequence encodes CASSLGGYGYTF.

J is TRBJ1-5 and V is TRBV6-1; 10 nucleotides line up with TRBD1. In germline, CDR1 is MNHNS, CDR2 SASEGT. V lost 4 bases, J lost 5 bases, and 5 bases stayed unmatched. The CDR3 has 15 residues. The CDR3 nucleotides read TGTGCCAGCAGTGTAACTGGGACAGGGGATCAGCCCCAGCATTTT. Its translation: CASSVTGTGDQPQHF.

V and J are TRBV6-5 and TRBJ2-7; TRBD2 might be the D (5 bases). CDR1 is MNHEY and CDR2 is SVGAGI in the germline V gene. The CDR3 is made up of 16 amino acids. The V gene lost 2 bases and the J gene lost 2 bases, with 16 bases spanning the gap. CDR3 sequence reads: CASSYEGRTSAYEQYF. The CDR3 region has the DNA TGTGCCAGCAGTTACGAGGGCAGGACTTCAGCCTACGAGCAGTACTTC.

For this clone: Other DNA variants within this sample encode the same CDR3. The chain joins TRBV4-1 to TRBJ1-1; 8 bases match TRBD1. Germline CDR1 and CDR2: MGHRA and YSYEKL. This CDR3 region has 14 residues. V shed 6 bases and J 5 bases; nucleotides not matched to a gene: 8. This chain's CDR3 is CASSRTGGGTEAFF. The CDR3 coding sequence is TGCGCCAGCAGTCGTACAGGGGGGGGGACTGAAGCTTTCTTT.

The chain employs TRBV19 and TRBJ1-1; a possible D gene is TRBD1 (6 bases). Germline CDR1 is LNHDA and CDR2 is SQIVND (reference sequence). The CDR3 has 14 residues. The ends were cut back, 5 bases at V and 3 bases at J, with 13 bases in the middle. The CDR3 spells CASSGQRGDTEAFF. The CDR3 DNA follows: TGTGCCAGTAGTGGACAGAGGGGGGACACTGAAGCTTTCTTT.

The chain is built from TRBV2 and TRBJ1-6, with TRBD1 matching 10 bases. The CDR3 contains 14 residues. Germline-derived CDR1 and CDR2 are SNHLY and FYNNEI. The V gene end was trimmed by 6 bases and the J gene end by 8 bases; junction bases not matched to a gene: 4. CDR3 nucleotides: TGTGCCAGCAGAATGGGGACAGGGGATTCACCCCTCCACTTT. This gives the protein CASRMGTGDSPLHF.

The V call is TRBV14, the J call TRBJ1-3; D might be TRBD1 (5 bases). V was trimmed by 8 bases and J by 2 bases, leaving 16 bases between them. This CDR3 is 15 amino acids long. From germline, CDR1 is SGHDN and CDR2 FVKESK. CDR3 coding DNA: TGTGCCAGCGAGGGGCAATTAGTAACTGGAAACACCATATATTTT. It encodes CASEGQLVTGNTIYF.

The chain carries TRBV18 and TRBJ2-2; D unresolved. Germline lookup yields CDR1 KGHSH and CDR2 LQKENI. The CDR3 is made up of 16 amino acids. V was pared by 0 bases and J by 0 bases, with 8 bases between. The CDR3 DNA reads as TGTGCCAGCTCACCACCCGGAAGCGCGAACACCGGGGAGCTGTTTTTT. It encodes CASSPPGSANTGELFF.

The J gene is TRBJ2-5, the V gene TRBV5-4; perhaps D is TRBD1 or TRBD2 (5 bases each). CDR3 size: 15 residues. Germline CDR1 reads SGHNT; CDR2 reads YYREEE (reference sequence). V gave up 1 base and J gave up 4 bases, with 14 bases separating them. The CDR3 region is CASSLRVGGGETQYF. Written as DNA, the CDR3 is TGTGCCAGCAGCTTGAGGGTTGGGGGTGGAGAGACCCAGTACTTC.

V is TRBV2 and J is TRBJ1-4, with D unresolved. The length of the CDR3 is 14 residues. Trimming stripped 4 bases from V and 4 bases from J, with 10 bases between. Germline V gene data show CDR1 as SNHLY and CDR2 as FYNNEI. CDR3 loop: CASSGQLINEKLFF. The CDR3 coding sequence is TGTGCCAGCAGTGGGCAGTTAATTAATGAAAAACTGTTTTTT. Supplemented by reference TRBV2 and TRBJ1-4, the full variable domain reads EPEVTQTPSHQVTQMGQEVILRCVPISNHLYFYWYRQILGQKVEFLVSFYNNEISEKSEIFDDQFSVERPDGSNFTLKIRSTKLEDSAMYFCASSGQLINEKLFFGSGTQLSVL.

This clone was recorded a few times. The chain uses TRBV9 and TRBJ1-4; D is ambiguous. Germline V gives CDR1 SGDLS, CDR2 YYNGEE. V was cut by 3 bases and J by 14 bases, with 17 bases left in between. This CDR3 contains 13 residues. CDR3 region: CASSATNSKGLFF. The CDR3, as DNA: TGTGCCAGCAGCGCAACTAACTCGAAAGGGCTGTTTTTT.

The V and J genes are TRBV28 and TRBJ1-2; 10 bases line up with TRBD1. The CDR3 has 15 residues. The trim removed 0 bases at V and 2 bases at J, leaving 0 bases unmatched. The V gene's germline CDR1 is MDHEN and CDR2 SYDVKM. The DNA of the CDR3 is TGTGCCAGCAGTTTATGGACAGGGGGCAACTATGGCTACACCTTC. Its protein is CASSLWTGGNYGYTF.

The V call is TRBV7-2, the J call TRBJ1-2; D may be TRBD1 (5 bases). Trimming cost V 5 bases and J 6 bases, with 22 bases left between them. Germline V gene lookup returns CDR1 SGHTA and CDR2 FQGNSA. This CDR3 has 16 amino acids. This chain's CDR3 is CASSPLGGRVRDGYTF. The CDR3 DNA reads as TGTGCCAGCAGCCCCCTAGGCGGCAGGGTAAGAGATGGCTACACCTTC.

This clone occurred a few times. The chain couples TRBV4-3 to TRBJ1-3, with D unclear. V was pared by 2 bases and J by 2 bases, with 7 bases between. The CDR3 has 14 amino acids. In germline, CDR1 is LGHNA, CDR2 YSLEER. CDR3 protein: CASSQRAAGNTIYF. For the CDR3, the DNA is TGCGCCAGCAGCCAAAGGGCAGCTGGAAACACCATATATTTT.

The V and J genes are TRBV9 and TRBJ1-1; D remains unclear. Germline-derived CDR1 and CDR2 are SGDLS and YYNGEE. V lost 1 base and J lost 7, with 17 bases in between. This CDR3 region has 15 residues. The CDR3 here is CASSVSAGASDEAFF. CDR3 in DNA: TGTGCCAGCAGCGTATCGGCAGGCGCGTCCGATGAAGCTTTCTTT.

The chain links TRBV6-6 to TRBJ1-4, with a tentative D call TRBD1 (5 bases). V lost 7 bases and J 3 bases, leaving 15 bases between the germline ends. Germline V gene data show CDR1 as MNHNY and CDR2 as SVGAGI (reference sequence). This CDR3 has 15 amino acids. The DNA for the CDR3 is TGTGCCAGCAACCGAGCCGGGACGGCTAATGAAAAACTGTTTTTT. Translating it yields CASNRAGTANEKLFF.

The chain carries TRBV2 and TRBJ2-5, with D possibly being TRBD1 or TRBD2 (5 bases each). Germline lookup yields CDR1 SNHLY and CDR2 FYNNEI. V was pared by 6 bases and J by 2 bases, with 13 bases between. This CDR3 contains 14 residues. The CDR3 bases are TGTGCCAGCAGCTCCCGGGACGGACAAGAGACCCAGTACTTC. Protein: CASSSRDGQETQYF.

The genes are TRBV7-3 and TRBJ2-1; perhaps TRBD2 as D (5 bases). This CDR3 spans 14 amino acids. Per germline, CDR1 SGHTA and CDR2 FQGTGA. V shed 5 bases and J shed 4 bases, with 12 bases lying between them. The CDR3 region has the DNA TGTGCCAGCAGCCCGGGGATAAGTTACAATGAGCAGTTCTTC. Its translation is CASSPGISYNEQFF.

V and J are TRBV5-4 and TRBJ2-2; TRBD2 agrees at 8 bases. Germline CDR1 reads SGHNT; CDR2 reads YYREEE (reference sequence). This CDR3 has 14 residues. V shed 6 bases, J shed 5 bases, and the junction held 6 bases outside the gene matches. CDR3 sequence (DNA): TGTGCCAGCATGATCCGGGAGGGGACCGGGGAGCTGTTTTTT. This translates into CASMIREGTGELFF.

CDR3 coding DNA: TGTGCCAGCAGAGAAGACAGGGTCACGGTTTCCAATCAGCCCCAGCATTTT. Translating gives CASREDRVTVSNQPQHF. The genes are TRBV7-8 and TRBJ1-5; 7 bases map to TRBD1. Losses at the gene ends were 6 bases for V and 3 bases for J; bases not matched to a gene: 14. The CDR3 contains 17 residues. The germline V gene has CDR1 SGHVS and CDR2 FQNEAQ.

CDR3 in amino acids: CASLSGQGISGYTF. In DNA, the CDR3 is TGTGCCAGTTTATCGGGACAGGGCATTTCTGGCTACACCTTC. The J gene is TRBJ1-2, the V gene TRBV6-1; 9 bases are a match to TRBD1. The germline V gene has CDR1 MNHNS and CDR2 SASEGT. J gave up 7 bases and V 9 bases, and 12 bases lay outside the gene matches. The length of the CDR3 is 14 residues.

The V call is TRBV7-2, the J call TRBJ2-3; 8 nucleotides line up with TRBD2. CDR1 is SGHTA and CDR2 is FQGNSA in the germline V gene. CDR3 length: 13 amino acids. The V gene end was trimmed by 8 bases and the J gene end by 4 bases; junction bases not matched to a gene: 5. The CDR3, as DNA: TGTGCCAGCGGGGCGGGAGGATCAGATACGCAGTATTTT. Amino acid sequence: CASGAGGSDTQYF.